This TCR beta chain was recovered during a study of T cells in tumors after PD-1 blockade. At the level of the study: Patients had no prior checkpoint blockade, systemic immunosuppressants, or anti-cancer therapy within 4 weeks. Daily vismodegib 150 mg continued in a subset of anti-PD-1-treated patients. General observations from the study: Some novel exhausted tumor clones appeared in pre-treatment blood, suggesting peripheral recruitment.

TCRdb's copy holds only in-frame clones and misses some; the assay was immunoSEQ multiplex PCR. This table has fewer than 7,500 clones, about four fifths appearing once. This clone was counted a single time. Its antigen is unidentified. The CDR3 has 14 residues. CDR1 is SGHVS, CDR2 FNYEAQ, per germline. Trimming took 5 bases from V and 4 from J, leaving 14 bases between them. This receptor was taken from a human donor with advanced basal cell or squamous cell carcinoma (not recorded which). The rearrangement links TRBV7-6 to TRBJ2-5, with D possibly being TRBD2 (7 bases). Sequencing was performed on PBMCs, taken after anti-PD-1 therapy. For the CDR3, the DNA is TGTGCCAGCAGCCGCGGGGGCAGCGGAGAGACCCAGTACTTC. This codes for CASSRGGSGETQYF.